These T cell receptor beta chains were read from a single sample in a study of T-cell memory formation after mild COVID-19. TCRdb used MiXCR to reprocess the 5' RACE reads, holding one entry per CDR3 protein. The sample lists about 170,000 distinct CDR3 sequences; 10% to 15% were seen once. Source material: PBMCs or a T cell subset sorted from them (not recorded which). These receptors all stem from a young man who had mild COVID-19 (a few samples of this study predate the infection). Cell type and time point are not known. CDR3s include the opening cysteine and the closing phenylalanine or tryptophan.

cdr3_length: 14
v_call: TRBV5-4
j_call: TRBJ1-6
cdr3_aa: CASSPAGVGPPLHF

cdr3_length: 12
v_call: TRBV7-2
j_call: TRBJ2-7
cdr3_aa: CASSLGSYEQYF

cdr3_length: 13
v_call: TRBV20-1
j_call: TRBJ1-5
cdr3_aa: CSAQGPSNQPQHF

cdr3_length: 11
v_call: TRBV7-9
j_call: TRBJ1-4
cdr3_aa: CASSSGLKLFF

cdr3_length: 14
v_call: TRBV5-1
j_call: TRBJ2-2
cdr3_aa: CASSLSKGTGELFF

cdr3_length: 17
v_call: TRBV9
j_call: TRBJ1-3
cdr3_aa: CASTSDRGISSGNTIYF

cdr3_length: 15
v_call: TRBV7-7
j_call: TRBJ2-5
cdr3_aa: CASSLGTGGQETQYF

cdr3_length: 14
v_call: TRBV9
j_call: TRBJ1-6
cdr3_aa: CASSGSPNDSPLHF

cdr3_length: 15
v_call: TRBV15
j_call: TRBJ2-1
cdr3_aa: CATSRAKDGYNEQFF

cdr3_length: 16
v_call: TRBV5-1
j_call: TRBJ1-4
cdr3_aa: CASSRQGLLRNEKLFF

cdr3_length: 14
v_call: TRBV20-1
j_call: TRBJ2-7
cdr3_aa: CSATDPSSTYEQYF

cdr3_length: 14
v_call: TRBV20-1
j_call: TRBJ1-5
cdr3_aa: CSARNSNSNQPQHF

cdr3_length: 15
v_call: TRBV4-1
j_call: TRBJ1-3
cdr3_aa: CASSPEPGAGNTIYF

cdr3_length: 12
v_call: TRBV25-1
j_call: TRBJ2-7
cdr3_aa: CASSDREYEQYF

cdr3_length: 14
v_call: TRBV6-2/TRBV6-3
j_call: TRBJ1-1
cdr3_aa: CASTPGGTGRPAFF

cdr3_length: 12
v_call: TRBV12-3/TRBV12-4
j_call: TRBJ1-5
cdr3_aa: CASSYLNQPQHF

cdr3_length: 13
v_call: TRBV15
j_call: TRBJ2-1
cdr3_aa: CATSIHTDTEQFF

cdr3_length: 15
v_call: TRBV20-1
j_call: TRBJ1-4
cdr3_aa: CSASPGISTNEKLFF

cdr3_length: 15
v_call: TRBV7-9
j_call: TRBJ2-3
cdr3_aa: CASTSGGTSTDTQYF

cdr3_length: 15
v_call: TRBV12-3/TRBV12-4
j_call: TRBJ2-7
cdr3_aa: CASSWTTSGSYEQYF

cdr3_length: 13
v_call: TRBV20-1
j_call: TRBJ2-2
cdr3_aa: CSALRDSFGELFF

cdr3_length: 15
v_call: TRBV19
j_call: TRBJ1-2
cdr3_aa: CASSAAGQGVYGYTF

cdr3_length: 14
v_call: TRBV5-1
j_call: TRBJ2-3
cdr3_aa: CASSLNPATDTQYF

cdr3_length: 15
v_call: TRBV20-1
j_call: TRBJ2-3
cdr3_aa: CSAETSGGAKDTQYF

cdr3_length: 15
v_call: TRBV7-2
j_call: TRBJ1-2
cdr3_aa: CASSLMRAQNYGYTF

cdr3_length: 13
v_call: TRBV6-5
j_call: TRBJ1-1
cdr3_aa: CASSYDSHTEAFF

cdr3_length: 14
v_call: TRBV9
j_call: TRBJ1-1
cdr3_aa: CASSARTGDTEAFF

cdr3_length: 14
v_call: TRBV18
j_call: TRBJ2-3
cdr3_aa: CASSPDRSSDTQYF

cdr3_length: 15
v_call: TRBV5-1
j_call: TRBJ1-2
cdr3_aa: CASSETGQGDYGYTF

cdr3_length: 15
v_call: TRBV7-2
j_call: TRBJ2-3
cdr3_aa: CASSPWLAGSDTQYF

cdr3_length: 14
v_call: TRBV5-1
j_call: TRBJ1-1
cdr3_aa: CASSLGVTGTEAFF

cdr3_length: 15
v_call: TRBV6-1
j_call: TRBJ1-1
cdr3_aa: CASKTIVREATEAFF

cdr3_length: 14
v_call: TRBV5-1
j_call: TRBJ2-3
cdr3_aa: CASSSGQQGDTQYF

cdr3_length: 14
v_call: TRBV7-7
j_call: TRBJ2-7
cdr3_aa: CASSLAGRENEQYF

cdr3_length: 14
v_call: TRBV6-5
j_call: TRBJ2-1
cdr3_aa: CASSRRDKDNEQFF

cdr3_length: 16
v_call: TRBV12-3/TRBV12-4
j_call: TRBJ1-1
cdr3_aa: CASSGVKAQEGREAFF

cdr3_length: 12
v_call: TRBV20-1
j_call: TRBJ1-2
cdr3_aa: CSAPDRDYGYTF

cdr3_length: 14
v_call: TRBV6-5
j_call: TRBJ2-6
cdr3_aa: CASSYASGANVLTF

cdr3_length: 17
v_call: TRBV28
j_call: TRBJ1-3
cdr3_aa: CASSFVTGTHSGNTIYF

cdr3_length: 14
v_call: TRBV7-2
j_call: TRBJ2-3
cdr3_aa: CASSLNSGTDTQYF

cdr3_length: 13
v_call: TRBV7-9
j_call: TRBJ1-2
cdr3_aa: CASSLVQGVGYTF

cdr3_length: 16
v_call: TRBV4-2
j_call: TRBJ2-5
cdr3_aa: CASSQDRAGPLETQYF

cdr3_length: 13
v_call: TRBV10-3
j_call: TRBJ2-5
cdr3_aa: CAIRSGLLETQYF

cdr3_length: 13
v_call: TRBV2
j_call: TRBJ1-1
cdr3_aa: CASSAALRTEAFF

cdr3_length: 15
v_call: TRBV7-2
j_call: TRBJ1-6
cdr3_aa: CASSPRAGDLSPLHF